This T cell receptor beta chain was recorded in a study of T cells in Graves' hyperthyroidism and ophthalmopathy. Authors of the study amplified TCR beta CDR3 regions from RNA transcripts. Initially, a first-round RT-PCR of the TCR CDR3 employed the HTBI primer set. TCRdb used MiXCR to reprocess the multiplex PCR reads, holding one entry per CDR3 protein. The repertoire holds about 350,000 distinct CDR3 sequences, with about a fifth as singletons. The CDR3 extends over 13 amino acids. The V gene lost 6 bases and the J gene lost 2 bases, with 13 bases spanning the gap. Germline loops: CDR1 DFQATT, CDR2 SNEGSKA (reference sequence).

The sample consisted of blood. The sequence came from a woman aged 18-30 years with Graves' hyperthyroidism. The chain combines TRBV20-1 with TRBJ2-5; no clear D. The CDR3 bases are TGCAGTGCCGCGACGGACGGACAAGAGACCCAGTACTTC. Encoded protein: CSAATDGQETQYF.